The 9 T cell receptor beta chains reported below all come from one sample, sequenced in a study of Tregs in tolerant kidney transplant recipients (dated by TCRdb to about 2019). This specimen's time point label, interpreted: 6 months after combined kidney and bone marrow transplant. The transplants used related donors with nonmyeloablative bone marrow transplantation, and mixed chimerism in the human trials was transient. The library was made by the immunoSEQ multiplex PCR assay. In TCRdb, the immuneACCESS table is reduced to in-frame sequences with V and J assigned. These tables do not hold every clone; where another copy was compared, an unresolved V gene accounts for under half, and the others remain unexplained. This sample's clone table shows some 22,000 clones. 3.5% to 5% of the sample is held by the ten biggest clonotypes. The sequenced sample was CD4+ T cells from blood (PBMCs), obtained 6 months after the transplant. The source of these receptors is a human patient who received a combined kidney and bone marrow transplant. After a transplant, the graft donor may have provided part of the T cells.

Remarks on this clone: The read halts 3 residues ahead of the CDR3 end, with the missing end drawn from the germline J gene. The J gene is TRBJ2-1, the V gene TRBV7-8, with a weak D call TRBD1 (5 bases). The CDR3 spans 18 residues. V lost 1 base to trimming and J lost 3 bases, with 19 bases between them. Germline CDR1 SGHVS, CDR2 FQNEAQ. The CDR3 loop is CASSLVSPYRRLYNEQFF. The covered CDR3 bases are TGTGCCAGCAGCTTAGTGTCCCCCTACAGGCGCCTCTACAATGAG.

For this clone: The sequenced fragment ends 3 residues before the CDR3 boundary, so the rest is inferred from the germline J gene. The gene calls are TRBV20-1 and TRBJ2-1; 10 bases fit TRBD1. The germline gives CDR1 DFQATT, CDR2 SNEGSKA (reference sequence). The CDR3 consists of 15 residues. The ends lost 1 base at V and 4 bases at J; junction bases unmatched: 4. The sequenced CDR3 bases are TGCAGTGCTAGAGGGTCGGGACAGGGGTACAATGAG. Translation gives CSARGSGQGYNE. The whole CDR3 is CSARGSGQGYNEQFF.

Concerning this clone: Read coverage stops 3 residues before the CDR3 terminus; the germline J gene supplies the remainder. The chain combines TRBV30 with TRBJ2-7, with D possibly matching TRBD2 (6 bases). Trimming removed 3 bases at V and 2 bases at J, with 14 bases between. Germline CDR1 is GTSNPN and CDR2 is SVGIG (reference sequence). The CDR3 spans 14 residues. CDR3 DNA, as far as it was read: TGTGCCTGGAGCAAAGGGACTGCAACCTACGAG. As protein: CAWSKGTATYE. The full CDR3 is CAWSKGTATYEQYF.

As regards this clone: The sequence runs out 3 residues before the end of the CDR3; the remainder is reconstructed from the germline J gene. V is TRBV20-1 and J is TRBJ1-5, with D unclear. V was pared by 0 bases and J by 4 bases, with 7 bases between. Germline values: CDR1 DFQATT, CDR2 SNEGSKA (reference sequence). The CDR3 is 13 amino acids. The covered CDR3 bases are TGCAGTGCTAGAGAGAGGCATAATCAGCCC. Its protein is CSARERHNQP. The full CDR3 protein reads CSARERHNQPQHF.

Note on this clone: The read falls 3 residues short of the CDR3 end, and the missing part is taken from the germline J gene. The chain carries TRBV20-1 and TRBJ1-1, with TRBD1 matching 8 bases. This CDR3 is built from 14 residues. From germline, CDR1 is DFQATT and CDR2 SNEGSKA (reference sequence). The part of the CDR3 DNA that was read is TGCAGGGTTACAGGGGGAGGTTGGGTCACTGAA. Translated, it gives CRVTGGGWVTE. The complete CDR3 sequence is CRVTGGGWVTEAFF.

Comments on this clone: The CDR3 is cut off 3 residues early in the read; its end comes from the germline J gene. This chain joins TRBV9 and TRBJ2-7; the match to TRBD2 covers 7 bases. The V gene end was trimmed by 0 bases and the J gene end by 0 bases; junction bases not matched to a gene: 3. This CDR3 has 15 amino acids. Germline-derived CDR1 and CDR2 are SGDLS and YYNGEE. CDR3 DNA, as far as it was read: TGTGCCAGCAGCGTAGAGGCGGGAGCCTCCTACGAG. Translation: CASSVEAGASYE. The full CDR3 sequence reads CASSVEAGASYEQYF.

With regard to this clone: The read terminates 3 residues before the CDR3 end, so the remaining end is supplied by the germline J gene. Other nucleotide sequences in the sample specify the same CDR3. The chain joins TRBV19 to TRBJ2-3; 7 bases agree with TRBD1. From germline, CDR1 is LNHDA and CDR2 SQIVND (reference sequence). Trimming removed 1 base from V and 2 bases from J; junction bases left unmatched: 6. The CDR3 sequence is 16 residues long. The CDR3 here is CASSIGQGRLTDTQYF. CDR3 bases read: TGTGCCAGTAGTATAGGACAGGGTAGGCTCACAGATACG.

Regarding this clone: The read terminates 3 residues before the CDR3 end, so the remaining end is supplied by the germline J gene. This chain links TRBV2 with TRBJ2-2, with TRBD2 as a possible D gene (5 bases). The ends were cut back, 6 bases at V and 3 bases at J, with 5 bases in the middle. The CDR3 totals 12 residues. The germline gives CDR1 SNHLY, CDR2 FYNNEI. CDR3 residues: CASRRDTGELFF. The CDR3 bases that were read are TGTGCCAGCAGGAGGGACACCGGGGAG.

On this clone: The read terminates 3 residues before the CDR3 end, so the remaining end is supplied by the germline J gene. This chain connects TRBV11-2 to TRBJ2-1, with a weak D call TRBD2 (6 bases). This CDR3 is 15 amino acids long. Between the trimmed V and J ends, which lost 8 bases and 9 bases, there was a span of 23 bases. Germline V gene sequence: CDR1 SGHAT, CDR2 FQNNGV. The CDR3 region is CASVTGTQRASEQFF. The sequenced part of the CDR3 DNA is TGTGCCAGCGTTACCGGGACTCAAAGGGCCAGTGAG.